The rows below give T cell receptor beta chains drawn from one sample of a study of OX40 agonist ivuxolimab in advanced cancers. TCRdb's copy holds only in-frame clones and misses some; the assay was immunoSEQ multiplex PCR. The sample consists of roughly 18,000 clones, approximately 85% of them appearing once. The sample was CD4+ or CD8+ T cells sorted from blood, taken in a trial of the OX40 agonist ivuxolimab. All receptors derive from an adult with an advanced solid tumor such as melanoma, head and neck, liver or kidney cancer. Each CDR3 is given with its conserved first and last residue. Fields, in order: J gene, clone size, D gene, V gene, CDR3 protein, CDR3 DNA. A D gene is named only where the DNA matches it firmly. Only some rows state a clone size, as once, few, many or a class for expanded clones.

j_gene: TRBJ2-1; abundance: .; d_gene: .; v_gene: TRBV9; CDR3aa: CASSVFFYNEQFF; CDR3nt: TGTGCCAGCAGCGTCTTTTTCTACAATGAGCAGTTCTTC
j_gene: TRBJ2-1; abundance: .; d_gene: .; v_gene: TRBV13; CDR3aa: CASSFQGPRYEQFF; CDR3nt: TGTGCCAGCAGCTTCCAGGGGCCGCGCTATGAGCAGTTCTTC
j_gene: TRBJ2-7; abundance: once; d_gene: .; v_gene: TRBV11-2; CDR3aa: CASRTYHSYEQYF; CDR3nt: TGTGCCAGCAGGACTTACCATTCCTACGAGCAGTACTTC
j_gene: TRBJ1-1; abundance: .; d_gene: .; v_gene: TRBV15; CDR3aa: CATSREKQGLGNEAFF; CDR3nt: TGTGCCACCAGCAGAGAAAAGCAGGGGTTGGGAAATGAAGCTTTCTTT
j_gene: TRBJ2-3; abundance: .; d_gene: .; v_gene: TRBV10-2; CDR3aa: CASSESPNTDTQYF; CDR3nt: TGCGCCAGCAGTGAGTCGCCAAACACAGATACGCAGTATTTT
j_gene: TRBJ1-1; abundance: .; d_gene: .; v_gene: TRBV25-1; CDR3aa: CASSEDVTEAFF; CDR3nt: TGTGCCAGCAGTGAAGACGTCACTGAAGCTTTCTTT
j_gene: TRBJ1-6; abundance: .; d_gene: .; v_gene: TRBV2; CDR3aa: CASSGLSDSPLHF; CDR3nt: TGTGCCAGCAGTGGGCTAAGTGATTCACCCCTCCACTTT
j_gene: TRBJ2-7; abundance: .; d_gene: .; v_gene: TRBV27; CDR3aa: CASSLGYEQYF; CDR3nt: TGTGCCAGCAGTTTGGGATACGAGCAGTACTTC
j_gene: TRBJ2-1; abundance: .; d_gene: TRBD1; v_gene: TRBV6-1; CDR3aa: CASTGTVSYNEQFF; CDR3nt: TGTGCCAGCACGGGGACAGTCTCCTACAATGAGCAGTTCTTC
j_gene: TRBJ1-1; abundance: .; d_gene: .; v_gene: TRBV6-1; CDR3aa: CASSERGGNTEAFF; CDR3nt: TGTGCCAGCAGTGAAAGGGGGGGTAACACTGAAGCTTTCTTT
j_gene: TRBJ1-2; abundance: once; d_gene: TRBD1; v_gene: TRBV27; CDR3aa: CASSFGLGGNGYTF; CDR3nt: TGTGCCAGCAGTTTTGGACTAGGGGGCAATGGCTACACCTTC
j_gene: TRBJ2-1; abundance: .; d_gene: .; v_gene: TRBV7-3; CDR3aa: CASSPSGTLNEQFF; CDR3nt: TGTGCCAGCAGCCCCTCCGGGACGCTCAATGAGCAGTTCTTC
j_gene: TRBJ1-3; abundance: .; d_gene: .; v_gene: TRBV2; CDR3aa: CAIDKSGNTIYF; CDR3nt: TGTGCCATCGACAAATCTGGAAACACCATATATTTT
j_gene: TRBJ2-7; abundance: .; d_gene: .; v_gene: TRBV4-1; CDR3aa: CASSQEVHLLAGDSYEQYF; CDR3nt: TGCGCCAGCAGCCAAGAGGTGCACCTTCTGGCGGGCGACTCCTACGAGCAGTACTTC
j_gene: TRBJ2-3; abundance: .; d_gene: .; v_gene: TRBV27; CDR3aa: CASSSPIKEGTDTQYF; CDR3nt: TGTGCCAGCAGTTCCCCTATTAAGGAAGGCACAGATACGCAGTATTTT
j_gene: TRBJ2-7; abundance: many; d_gene: .; v_gene: TRBV15; CDR3aa: CATSRARGSSNEQYF; CDR3nt: TGTGCCACCAGCAGAGCCCGGGGGAGTTCTAACGAGCAGTACTTC
j_gene: TRBJ2-7; abundance: .; d_gene: TRBD1; v_gene: TRBV7-6; CDR3aa: CASSQGQGSYEQYF; CDR3nt: TGTGCCAGCAGCCAGGGACAGGGGTCCTACGAGCAGTACTTC
j_gene: TRBJ2-7; abundance: .; d_gene: .; v_gene: TRBV20-1; CDR3aa: CSARVGGEQYF; CDR3nt: TGCAGTGCTAGAGTCGGCGGCGAGCAGTACTTC
j_gene: TRBJ1-2; abundance: .; d_gene: .; v_gene: TRBV10-2; CDR3aa: CASSFYEGQAYGYTF; CDR3nt: TGCGCCAGCAGCTTTTACGAAGGACAAGCTTATGGCTACACCTTC
j_gene: TRBJ2-2; abundance: once; d_gene: .; v_gene: TRBV9; CDR3aa: CASSAPSDRQNTGELFF; CDR3nt: TGTGCCAGCAGCGCTCCCTCCGACAGACAGAACACCGGGGAGCTGTTTTTT
j_gene: TRBJ2-1; abundance: .; d_gene: TRBD1; v_gene: TRBV6-8; CDR3aa: CASSGDSFNEQFF; CDR3nt: TGTGCCAGCAGTGGGGACAGTTTCAATGAGCAGTTCTTC
j_gene: TRBJ2-5; abundance: .; d_gene: TRBD2; v_gene: TRBV7-2; CDR3aa: CASSLAVTSDPETQYF; CDR3nt: TGTGCCAGCAGCTTAGCAGTGACTAGCGACCCAGAGACCCAGTACTTC
j_gene: TRBJ2-7; abundance: .; d_gene: TRBD1; v_gene: TRBV4-1; CDR3aa: CASSATGTSYEQYF; CDR3nt: TGCGCCAGCAGCGCGACAGGGACCTCCTACGAGCAGTACTTC
j_gene: TRBJ2-1; abundance: few; d_gene: .; v_gene: TRBV5-1; CDR3aa: CASSLDEGGYNEQFF; CDR3nt: TGCGCCAGCAGCTTGGACGAGGGTGGATACAATGAGCAGTTCTTC
j_gene: TRBJ2-3; abundance: .; d_gene: TRBD2; v_gene: TRBV2; CDR3aa: CASSLSGTTDTQYF; CDR3nt: TGTGCCAGCAGTCTTAGCGGGACCACAGATACGCAGTATTTT
j_gene: TRBJ2-7; abundance: once; d_gene: TRBD1; v_gene: TRBV20-1; CDR3aa: CSATDRGEQYF; CDR3nt: TGCAGTGCTACGGACAGGGGGGAGCAGTACTTC
j_gene: TRBJ2-7; abundance: .; d_gene: TRBD1; v_gene: TRBV27; CDR3aa: CASSLGTATYEQYF; CDR3nt: TGTGCCAGCAGTTTGGGGACAGCGACCTACGAGCAGTACTTC
j_gene: TRBJ1-2; abundance: once; d_gene: .; v_gene: TRBV2; CDR3aa: CASSEVRAYGYTF; CDR3nt: TGTGCCAGCAGTGAAGTCAGGGCCTATGGCTACACCTTC
j_gene: TRBJ2-7; abundance: few; d_gene: .; v_gene: TRBV6-5; CDR3aa: CASSISSYEQYF; CDR3nt: TGTGCCAGCAGTATATCTTCCTACGAGCAGTACTTC
j_gene: TRBJ1-1; abundance: few; d_gene: .; v_gene: TRBV6-6; CDR3aa: CASTTPSGSEAFF; CDR3nt: TGTGCCAGCACCACCCCCTCAGGGAGTGAAGCTTTCTTT
j_gene: TRBJ2-5; abundance: .; d_gene: .; v_gene: TRBV28; CDR3aa: CASSLVTGESGTQYF; CDR3nt: TGTGCCAGCAGTTTAGTAACGGGAGAGTCGGGGACCCAGTACTTC
j_gene: TRBJ1-1; abundance: .; d_gene: .; v_gene: TRBV28; CDR3aa: CASSFGARAYTEAFF; CDR3nt: TGTGCCAGCAGTTTCGGCGCCAGGGCTTACACTGAAGCTTTCTTT
j_gene: TRBJ2-2; abundance: .; d_gene: .; v_gene: TRBV4-1; CDR3aa: CASSQDPPGLWELFF; CDR3nt: TGCGCCAGCAGCCAAGATCCCCCCGGCCTGTGGGAGCTGTTTTTT
j_gene: TRBJ2-7; abundance: .; d_gene: .; v_gene: TRBV4-2; CDR3aa: CASSQEGFGVISYEQYF; CDR3nt: TGTGCCAGCAGCCAAGAGGGGTTTGGGGTGATCTCCTACGAGCAGTACTTC
j_gene: TRBJ2-7; abundance: once; d_gene: .; v_gene: TRBV6-1; CDR3aa: CASSEAKLVYEQYF; CDR3nt: TGTGCCAGCAGTGAAGCGAAACTAGTCTACGAGCAGTACTTC
j_gene: TRBJ2-5; abundance: .; d_gene: .; v_gene: TRBV14; CDR3aa: CASSQDWETQYF; CDR3nt: TGTGCCAGCAGCCAAGATTGGGAGACCCAGTACTTC
j_gene: TRBJ2-7; abundance: medium-sized; d_gene: .; v_gene: TRBV5-6; CDR3aa: CASSPPLSYEQYF; CDR3nt: TGTGCCAGCAGCCCCCCACTGTCCTACGAGCAGTACTTC
j_gene: TRBJ2-1; abundance: .; d_gene: TRBD2; v_gene: TRBV7-9; CDR3aa: CASSLRVSGGANEQFF; CDR3nt: TGTGCCAGCAGCCTGCGGGTTAGCGGGGGGGCCAATGAGCAGTTCTTC
j_gene: TRBJ2-7; abundance: .; d_gene: TRBD1; v_gene: TRBV4-1; CDR3aa: CASSPLTGPTYEQYF; CDR3nt: TGCGCCAGCAGCCCTCTGACAGGGCCCACCTACGAGCAGTACTTC
j_gene: TRBJ2-7; abundance: .; d_gene: .; v_gene: TRBV18; CDR3aa: CASSPLITTGRDPYEQYF; CDR3nt: TGTGCCAGCTCACCACTTATAACCACAGGGAGGGATCCCTACGAGCAGTACTTC
j_gene: TRBJ2-3; abundance: .; d_gene: TRBD2; v_gene: TRBV10-2; CDR3aa: CASSEGLALPDTQYF; CDR3nt: TGCGCCAGCAGTGAGGGACTAGCGTTACCAGATACGCAGTATTTT
j_gene: TRBJ1-5; abundance: .; d_gene: .; v_gene: TRBV2; CDR3aa: CASLPRGINQPQHF; CDR3nt: TGTGCCAGCCTCCCACGGGGAATTAATCAGCCCCAGCATTTT